The clone carrying this T cell receptor (beta chain) was seen a few times. This specimen belongs to a study of blood T cell repertoires in COVID-19. At the level of the study: T cells, B-cell-depleted T cells, or PBMCs supplied cDNA or gDNA.

The germline gives CDR1 SGHNT, CDR2 YYREEE (reference sequence). J lost 3 bases, V lost 4 bases, and 10 bases had no gene match. The CDR3 totals 17 residues. Assay used: immunoSEQ multiplex PCR; TCRdb lists only in-frame clones, some missing. This repertoire shows around 170,000 clones, more than 75% found once; its top ten account for under 0.65%. This rearrangement joins TRBV5-4 to TRBJ2-3; 11 bases agree with TRBD2. The source material was peripheral blood. The clonotype comes from a man between 60 and 75 years old with COVID-19, enrolled during active disease. CDR3 nucleotide sequence: TGTGCCAGCAGCCCGGGGGGGGCTAGCGGGAGGACAGATACGCAGTATTTT. This encodes CASSPGGASGRTDTQYF.